This TCR beta chain was captured by sequencing in a study of blood T cell repertoires in COVID-19. Overall study: Sample material is recorded as cDNA or gDNA derived from T cells, B-cell-depleted T cells, or PBMCs.

Methods used by the authors: Reference gene primer amplification yielded estimated nucleated cell counts. Sequenced by immunoSEQ multiplex PCR; TCRdb stores in-frame clones only, minus some. Clonal size and the V and J genes are those of that table, whereas D and trimming came from the DNA. The sample records about 120,000 clones, roughly 88% being singletons. Germline V gene sequence: CDR1 LNHDA, CDR2 SQIVND (reference sequence). Losses at the gene ends were 3 bases for V and 2 bases for J; bases not matched to a gene: 7. The CDR3 has 15 amino acids. This sequence was found in a man aged 50 to 59 with acute or convalescent COVID-19. The source material was peripheral blood. J is TRBJ2-7 and V is TRBV19; 7 bases are shared with TRBD1. The CDR3 spells CASSIVRQGPYEQYF. The CDR3 DNA reads TGTGCCAGTAGTATTGTCCGACAGGGTCCCTACGAGCAGTACTTC.